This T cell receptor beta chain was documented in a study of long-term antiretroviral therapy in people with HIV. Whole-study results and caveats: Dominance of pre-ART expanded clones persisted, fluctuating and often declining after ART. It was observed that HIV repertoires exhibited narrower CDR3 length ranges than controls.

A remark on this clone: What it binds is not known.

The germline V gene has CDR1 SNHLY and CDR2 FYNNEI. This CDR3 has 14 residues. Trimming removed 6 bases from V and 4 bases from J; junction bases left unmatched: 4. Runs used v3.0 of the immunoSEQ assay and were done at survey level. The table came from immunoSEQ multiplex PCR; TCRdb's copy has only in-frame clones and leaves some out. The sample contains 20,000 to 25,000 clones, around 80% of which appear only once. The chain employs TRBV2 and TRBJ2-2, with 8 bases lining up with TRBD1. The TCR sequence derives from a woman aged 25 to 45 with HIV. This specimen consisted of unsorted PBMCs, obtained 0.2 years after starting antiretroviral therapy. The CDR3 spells CASRFTGGTGELFF. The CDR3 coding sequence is TGTGCCAGCAGATTTACAGGGGGCACCGGGGAGCTGTTTTTT.